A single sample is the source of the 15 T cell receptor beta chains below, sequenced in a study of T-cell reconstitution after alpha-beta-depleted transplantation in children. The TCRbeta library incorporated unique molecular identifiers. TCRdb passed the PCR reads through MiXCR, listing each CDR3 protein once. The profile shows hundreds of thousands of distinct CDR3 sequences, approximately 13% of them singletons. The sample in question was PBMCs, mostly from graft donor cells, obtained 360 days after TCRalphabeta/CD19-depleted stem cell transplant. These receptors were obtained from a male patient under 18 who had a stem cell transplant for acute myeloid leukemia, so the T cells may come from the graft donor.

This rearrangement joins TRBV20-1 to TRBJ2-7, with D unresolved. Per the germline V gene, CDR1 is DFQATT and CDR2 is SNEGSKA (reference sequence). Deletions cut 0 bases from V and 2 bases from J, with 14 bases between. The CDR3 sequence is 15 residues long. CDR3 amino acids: CSARDHQALTYEQYF. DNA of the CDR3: TGCAGTGCTAGAGATCACCAGGCCTTAACCTACGAGCAGTACTTC.

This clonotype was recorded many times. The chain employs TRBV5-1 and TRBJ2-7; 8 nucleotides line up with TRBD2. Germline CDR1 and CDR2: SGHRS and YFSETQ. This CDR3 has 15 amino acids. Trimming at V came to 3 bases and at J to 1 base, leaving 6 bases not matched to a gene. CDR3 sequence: CASSYLTSVSYEQYF. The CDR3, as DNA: TGCGCCAGCAGCTATCTGACTAGCGTTTCCTACGAGCAGTACTTC.

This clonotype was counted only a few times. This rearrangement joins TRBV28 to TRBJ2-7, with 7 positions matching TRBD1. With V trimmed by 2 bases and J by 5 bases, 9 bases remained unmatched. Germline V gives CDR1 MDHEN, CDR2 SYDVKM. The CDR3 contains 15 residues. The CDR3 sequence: CASSLTQGVLDEQYF. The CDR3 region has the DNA TGTGCCAGCAGTTTAACGCAGGGGGTTTTGGACGAGCAGTACTTC.

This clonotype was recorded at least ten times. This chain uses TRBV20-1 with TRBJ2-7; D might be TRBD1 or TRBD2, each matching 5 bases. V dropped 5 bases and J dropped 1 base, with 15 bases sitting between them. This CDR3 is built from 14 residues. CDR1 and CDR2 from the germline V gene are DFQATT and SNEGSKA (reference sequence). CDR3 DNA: TGCAGTGCTCCGGGACGGATTAGATCCTACGAGCAGTACTTC. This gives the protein CSAPGRIRSYEQYF.

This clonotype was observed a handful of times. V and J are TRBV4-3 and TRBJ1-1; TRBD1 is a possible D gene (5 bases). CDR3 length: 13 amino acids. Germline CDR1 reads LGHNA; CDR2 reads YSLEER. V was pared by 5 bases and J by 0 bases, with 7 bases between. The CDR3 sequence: CASSIGVNTEAFF. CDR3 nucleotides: TGCGCCAGCAGCATAGGGGTGAACACTGAAGCTTTCTTT.

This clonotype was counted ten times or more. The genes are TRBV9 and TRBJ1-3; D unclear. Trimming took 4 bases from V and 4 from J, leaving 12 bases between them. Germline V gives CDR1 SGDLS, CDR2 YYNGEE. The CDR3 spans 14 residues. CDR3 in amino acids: CASSWARAGNTIYF. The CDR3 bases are TGTGCCAGCAGCTGGGCCCGGGCGGGAAACACCATATATTTT.

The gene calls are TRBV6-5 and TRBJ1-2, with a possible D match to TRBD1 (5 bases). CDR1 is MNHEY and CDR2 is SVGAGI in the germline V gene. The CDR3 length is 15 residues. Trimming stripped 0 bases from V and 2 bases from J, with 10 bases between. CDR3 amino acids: CASSYSAGTNYGYTF. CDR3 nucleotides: TGTGCCAGCAGTTACTCCGCAGGGACGAACTATGGCTACACCTTC.

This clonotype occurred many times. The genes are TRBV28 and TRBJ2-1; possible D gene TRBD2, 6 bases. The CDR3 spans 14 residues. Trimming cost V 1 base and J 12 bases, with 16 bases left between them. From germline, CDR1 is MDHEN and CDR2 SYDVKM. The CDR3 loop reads CASSLFRPGSGQFF. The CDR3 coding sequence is TGTGCCAGCAGTTTATTCCGCCCGGGTAGCGGGCAGTTCTTC.

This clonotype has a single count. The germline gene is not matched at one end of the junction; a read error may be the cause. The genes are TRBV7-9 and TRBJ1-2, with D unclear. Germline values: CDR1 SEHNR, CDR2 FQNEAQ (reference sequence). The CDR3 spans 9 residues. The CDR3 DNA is TGTGCCAGCAGCTTAGCCACCTTATTC. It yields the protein CASSLATLF.

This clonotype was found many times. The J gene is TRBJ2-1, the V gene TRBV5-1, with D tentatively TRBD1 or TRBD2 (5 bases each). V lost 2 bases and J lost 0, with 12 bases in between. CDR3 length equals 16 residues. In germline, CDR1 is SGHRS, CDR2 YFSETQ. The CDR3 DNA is TGCGCCAGCAGCTTTGGTGAGAGGGGCTCCTACAATGAGCAGTTCTTC. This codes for CASSFGERGSYNEQFF.

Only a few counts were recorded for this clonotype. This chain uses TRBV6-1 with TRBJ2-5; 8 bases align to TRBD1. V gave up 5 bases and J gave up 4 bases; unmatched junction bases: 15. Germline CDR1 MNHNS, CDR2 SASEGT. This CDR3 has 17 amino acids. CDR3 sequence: CASSPIFGTGPRETQYF. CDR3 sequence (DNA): TGTGCCAGCAGTCCTATATTTGGGACAGGTCCGCGAGAGACCCAGTACTTC.

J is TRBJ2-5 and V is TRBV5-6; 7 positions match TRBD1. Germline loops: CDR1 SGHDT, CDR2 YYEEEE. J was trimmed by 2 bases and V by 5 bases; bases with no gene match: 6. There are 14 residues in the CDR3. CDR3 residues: CASRSGQLQETQYF. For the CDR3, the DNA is TGTGCCAGCAGATCGGGACAGCTGCAAGAGACCCAGTACTTC.

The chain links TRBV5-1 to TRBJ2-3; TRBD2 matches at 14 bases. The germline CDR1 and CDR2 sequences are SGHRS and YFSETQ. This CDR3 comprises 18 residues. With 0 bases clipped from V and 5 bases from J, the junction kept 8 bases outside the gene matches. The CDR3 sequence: CASSLVGTSGRSGDTQYF. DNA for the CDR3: TGCGCCAGCAGCTTGGTCGGGACTAGCGGGAGATCTGGAGATACGCAGTATTTT.

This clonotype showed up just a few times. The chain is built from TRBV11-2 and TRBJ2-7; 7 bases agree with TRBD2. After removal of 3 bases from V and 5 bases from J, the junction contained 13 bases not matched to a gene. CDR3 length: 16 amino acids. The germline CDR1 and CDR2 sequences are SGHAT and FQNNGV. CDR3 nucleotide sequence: TGTGCCAGCAGCTTCCGTCGGGGGGAGCCCTCTGACGAGCAGTACTTC. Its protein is CASSFRRGEPSDEQYF.

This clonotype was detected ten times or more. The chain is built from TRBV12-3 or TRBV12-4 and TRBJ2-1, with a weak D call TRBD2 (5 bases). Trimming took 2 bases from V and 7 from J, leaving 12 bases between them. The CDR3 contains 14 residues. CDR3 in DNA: TGTGCCAGCAGTTTATTCGGACTCTCGAATGAGCAGTTCTTC. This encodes CASSLFGLSNEQFF.